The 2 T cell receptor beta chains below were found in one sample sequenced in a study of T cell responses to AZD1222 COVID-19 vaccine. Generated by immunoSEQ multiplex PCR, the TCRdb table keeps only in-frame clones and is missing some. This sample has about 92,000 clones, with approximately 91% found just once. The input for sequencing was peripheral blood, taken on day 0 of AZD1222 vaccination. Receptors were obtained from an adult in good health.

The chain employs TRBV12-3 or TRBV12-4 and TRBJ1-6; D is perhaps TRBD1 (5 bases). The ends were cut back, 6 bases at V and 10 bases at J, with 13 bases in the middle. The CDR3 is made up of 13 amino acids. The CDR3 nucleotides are TGTGCCAGCAGCCTCACCCAGGGCTCACCCCTCCACTTT. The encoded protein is CASSLTQGSPLHF.

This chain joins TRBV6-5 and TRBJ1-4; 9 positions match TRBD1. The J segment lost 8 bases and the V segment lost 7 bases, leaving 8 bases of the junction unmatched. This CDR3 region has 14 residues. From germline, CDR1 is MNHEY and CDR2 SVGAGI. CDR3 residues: CASKKDRGQEKLFF. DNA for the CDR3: TGTGCCAGCAAAAAGGACAGGGGACAGGAAAAACTGTTTTTT.